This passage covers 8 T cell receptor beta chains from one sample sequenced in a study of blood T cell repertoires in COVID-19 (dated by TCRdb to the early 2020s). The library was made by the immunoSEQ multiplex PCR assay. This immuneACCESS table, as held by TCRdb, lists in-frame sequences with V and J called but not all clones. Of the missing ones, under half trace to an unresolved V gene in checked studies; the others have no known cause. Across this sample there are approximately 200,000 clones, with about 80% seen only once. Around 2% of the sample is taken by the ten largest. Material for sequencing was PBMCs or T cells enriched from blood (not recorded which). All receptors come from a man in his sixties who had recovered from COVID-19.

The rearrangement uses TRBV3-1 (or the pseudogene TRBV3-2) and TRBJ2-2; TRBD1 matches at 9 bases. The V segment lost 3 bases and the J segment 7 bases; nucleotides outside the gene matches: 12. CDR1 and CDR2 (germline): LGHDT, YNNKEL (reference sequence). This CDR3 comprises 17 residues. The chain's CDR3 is CASSHHRTGEGSGELFF. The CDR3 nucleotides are TGTGCCAGCAGCCACCATCGGACAGGGGAAGGCAGCGGGGAGCTGTTTTTT.

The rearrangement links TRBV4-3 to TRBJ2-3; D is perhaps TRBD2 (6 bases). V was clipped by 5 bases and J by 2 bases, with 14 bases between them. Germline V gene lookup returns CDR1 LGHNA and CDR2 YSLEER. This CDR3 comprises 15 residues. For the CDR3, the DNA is TGCGCCAGCAGCAGGGACTCCGAAAACACAGATACGCAGTATTTT. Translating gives CASSRDSENTDTQYF.

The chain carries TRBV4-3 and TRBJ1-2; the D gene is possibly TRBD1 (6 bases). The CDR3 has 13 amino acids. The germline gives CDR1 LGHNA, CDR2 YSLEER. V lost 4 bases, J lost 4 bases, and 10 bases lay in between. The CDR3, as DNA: TGCGCCAGCAGCCCTTGGGGGCTCTATGGCTACACCTTC. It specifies CASSPWGLYGYTF.

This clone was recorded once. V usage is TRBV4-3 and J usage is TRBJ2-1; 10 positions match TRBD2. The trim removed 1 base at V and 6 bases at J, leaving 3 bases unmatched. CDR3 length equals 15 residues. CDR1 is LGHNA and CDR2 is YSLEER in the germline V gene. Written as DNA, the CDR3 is TGCGCCAGCAGCCAAGTGAGCGGGGGGGCCAATGAGCAGTTCTTC. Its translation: CASSQVSGGANEQFF.

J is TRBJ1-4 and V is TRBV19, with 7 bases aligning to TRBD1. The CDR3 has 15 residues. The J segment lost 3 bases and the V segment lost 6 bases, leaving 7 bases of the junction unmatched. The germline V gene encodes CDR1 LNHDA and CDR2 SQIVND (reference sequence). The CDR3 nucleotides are TGTGCCAGTAGCCCTGACAGGGTTGCTAATGAAAAACTGTTTTTT. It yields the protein CASSPDRVANEKLFF.

For the CDR3, the DNA is TGTGCCAGTAGGGAGACAGGGGCTTATAGCAATCAGCCCCAGCATTTT. Protein sequence: CASRETGAYSNQPQHF. The chain joins TRBV19 to TRBJ1-5, with TRBD1 identical over 8 bases. The junction had 7 bases not matched to a gene; V was cut back by 6 bases and J by 0 bases. The germline V gene has CDR1 LNHDA and CDR2 SQIVND (reference sequence). The CDR3 is made up of 16 amino acids.

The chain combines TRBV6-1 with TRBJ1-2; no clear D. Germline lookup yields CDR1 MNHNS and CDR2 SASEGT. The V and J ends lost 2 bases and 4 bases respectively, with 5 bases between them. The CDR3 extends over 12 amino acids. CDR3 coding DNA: TGTGCCAGCAGTGAACAGCGCTATGGCTACACCTTC. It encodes CASSEQRYGYTF.

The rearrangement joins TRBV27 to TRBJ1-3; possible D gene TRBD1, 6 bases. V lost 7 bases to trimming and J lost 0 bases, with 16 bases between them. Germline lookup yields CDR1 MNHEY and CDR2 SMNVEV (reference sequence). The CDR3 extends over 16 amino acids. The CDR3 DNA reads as TGTGCCAGCAAGTCCGAGGGGGTCAGCTCTGGAAACACCATATATTTT. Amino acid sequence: CASKSEGVSSGNTIYF.